The clone carrying this TCR beta chain was seen just once. Its antigen is not known. Germline V gene sequence: CDR1 MNHNS, CDR2 SASEGT. CDR3 length: 15 residues. V was clipped by 2 bases and J by 4 bases, with 15 bases between them. In the PCR, 60 Vbeta and 13 Jbeta primers were used. TCRdb's copy holds only in-frame clones and misses some; the assay was immunoSEQ multiplex PCR. Of 150,000 to 200,000 clones detected, 65% to 85% appear once; the ten largest clones hold around 7%. The sample is drawn from a study of cytomegalovirus exposure and HLA in healthy donors. The study, taken as a whole, reports: A prior analysis recorded that most TCR beta V segments were productive about 87% or about 30% of the time.

Sequencing was performed on PBMCs. This clonotype was obtained from a man aged 35 to 55 in good health and CMV-seropositive. The chain combines TRBV6-1 with TRBJ2-7; D unclear. The CDR3 protein is CASSETRDWRYEQYF. For the CDR3, the DNA is TGTGCCAGCAGTGAAACCCGAGACTGGCGATACGAGCAGTACTTC.